A selection of T cell receptor beta chains follows, all from one sample in a study of human T cells and chemical hapten exposure. TCRdb re-called the RACE reads with MiXCR, one entry per CDR3 protein. The table records roughly 24,000 distinct CDR3 sequences, roughly 10% of them present only once. The source was whole blood, collected in connection with sensitization to the hapten diphenylcyclopropenone (DPC). The receptors shown here come from a young man with alopecia areata. Some clones in this sample may be carry-over from other donors' samples. The CDR3 runs from the conserved cysteine through the conserved F or W. The D gene is left open where the match is weak. Part of the rows lack a size; the others show once, few, many or a class for expanded clones.

J | D | V | size | DNA | CDR3
TRBJ2-7 | NA | TRBV6-6 | NA | TGTGCCAGCAGTTACCAGCGGTACGAGCAGTACTTC | CASSYQRYEQYF
TRBJ1-1 | TRBD1 | TRBV5-1 | NA | TGCGCCAGCAGCTCAGGGGGAATGGGCACTGAAGCTTTCTTT | CASSSGGMGTEAFF
TRBJ1-5 | NA | TRBV6-2/TRBV6-3 | many | TGTGCCAGCAGTTCCCTGGGCGAGGGCCGGCAGCCCCAGCATTTT | CASSSLGEGRQPQHF
TRBJ1-3 | NA | TRBV18 | medium-sized | TGTGCCAGCTCGGACAGTGGTCGAAACACCATATATTTT | CASSDSGRNTIYF
TRBJ1-5 | TRBD1 | TRBV2 | many | TGTGCCAGCGGGGACAGGGGAGGTGGCAATCAGCCCCAGCATTTT | CASGDRGGGNQPQHF
TRBJ2-7 | NA | TRBV7-2 | many | TGTGCCAGCAGCCCTTACATCACTAACGAGCAGTACTTC | CASSPYITNEQYF
TRBJ2-1 | TRBD1 | TRBV7-9 | many | TGTGCCAGCAGGTTAGGGGACAGCAATGAGCAGTTCTTC | CASRLGDSNEQFF
TRBJ1-2 | NA | TRBV29-1 | NA | TGCAGCGGATTACTAGGGGCCCCCGTCTATGGCTACACCTTC | CSGLLGAPVYGYTF
TRBJ1-1 | NA | TRBV2 | NA | TGTGCCAGCAGCAGCCCCTCGGCGGGAACAGAAGCTTTCTTT | CASSSPSAGTEAFF
TRBJ2-7 | TRBD1 | TRBV29-1 | few | TGCAGCGTTGAGATGGCGGACAGGACCTCCTACGAGCAGTACTTC | CSVEMADRTSYEQYF
TRBJ2-7 | TRBD1 | TRBV11-3 | few | TGTGCCAGCAGCCTACGAGGGATACCCGGGACAGGGCCTGTTCCTAGCTCCTACGAGCAGTACTTC | CASSLRGIPGTGPVPSSYEQYF